This is a list of T cell receptor beta chains from one sample in a study of cytomegalovirus exposure and HLA in healthy donors. The data were produced by immunoSEQ multiplex PCR, yet TCRdb's version contains in-frame clones alone and is incomplete. The table has about 88,000 clones, about 75% seen once; the top ten hold about 5%. Sequencing was performed on PBMCs. The receptors shown here come from a woman in her thirties or forties in good health and CMV-seronegative. CDR3s include the opening cysteine and the closing phenylalanine or tryptophan. A D gene is named only where the DNA matches it firmly. Clone size appears in some rows only: once, few, many, or a class for an expanded clone.

CASSVLYTDTQYF | TGTGCCAGCAGCGTTTTATACACAGATACGCAGTATTTT | - | TRBJ2-3 | TRBV9 | once
CASSYFKQGGNTEAFF | TGTGCCAGCAGTTACTTTAAGCAGGGGGGGAACACTGAAGCTTTCTTT | TRBD1 | TRBJ1-1 | TRBV6-5 | -
CASSYGANQPQHF | TGTGCCAGCAGTTACGGAGCAAATCAGCCCCAGCATTTT | - | TRBJ1-5 | TRBV6-6 | few
CASSPRQGYGLGEQFF | TGTGCCAGCAGCCCCCGTCAGGGATACGGGCTCGGTGAGCAGTTCTTC | - | TRBJ2-1 | TRBV7-9 | -
CASSQGEGTYEQYF | TGTGCCAGCAGCCAAGGGGAGGGGACCTACGAGCAGTACTTC | TRBD2 | TRBJ2-7 | TRBV4-2 | few
CASSESSGTYTDTQYF | TGTGCCAGCAGTGAATCTAGCGGGACATACACAGATACGCAGTATTTT | TRBD2 | TRBJ2-3 | TRBV6-1 | -
CASRYTGGASEAFF | TGTGCCAGTAGATACACAGGGGGCGCATCTGAAGCTTTCTTT | TRBD1 | TRBJ1-1 | TRBV19 | -
CASSVVRWDRIADTQYF | TGTGCCAGCAGCGTAGTTAGGTGGGACAGGATAGCAGATACGCAGTATTTT | TRBD1 | TRBJ2-3 | TRBV9 | once
CASSSGQPNEKLFF | TGCGCCAGCAGCTCGGGACAGCCTAATGAAAAACTGTTTTTT | TRBD1 | TRBJ1-4 | TRBV5-1 | few
CASKSGGNADTQYF | TGTGCCAGCAAATCCGGGGGGAACGCAGATACGCAGTATTTT | TRBD2 | TRBJ2-3 | TRBV11-3 | few
CASSVGAGVTDTQYF | TGTGCCAGCAGCGTCGGGGCGGGGGTCACAGATACGCAGTATTTT | TRBD2 | TRBJ2-3 | TRBV9 | -
CAWSSDSRGGSLHF | TGTGCCTGGAGTTCCGACAGTCGAGGGGGATCCCTCCACTTT | - | TRBJ1-6 | TRBV30 | -
CASSEDRAGANVLTF | TGTGCCAGCAGCGAAGACAGGGCTGGGGCCAACGTCCTGACTTTC | TRBD1 | TRBJ2-6 | TRBV9 | once
CASSPPQGLDGYTF | TGTGCCAGCTCACCACCGCAGGGTCTGGATGGCTACACCTTC | - | TRBJ1-2 | TRBV18 | -
CASSVSRDREPSGANVLTF | TGTGCCAGCAGCGTTTCCCGGGACAGGGAGCCCTCTGGGGCCAACGTCCTGACTTTC | TRBD1 | TRBJ2-6 | TRBV9 | -
CASSLVQPTEAFF | TGTGCCAGCAGCTTGGTACAGCCCACCGAAGCTTTCTTT | - | TRBJ1-1 | TRBV5-6 | -
CAWRQYPNTEAFF | TGTGCCTGGAGACAGTACCCGAACACTGAAGCTTTCTTT | - | TRBJ1-1 | TRBV30 | -
CASSYRTGAEAFF | TGTGCCAGCAGTTACAGGACAGGTGCTGAAGCTTTCTTT | TRBD1 | TRBJ1-1 | TRBV27 | -
CASSLLDRGNSPLHF | TGTGCCAGCAGCTTGTTGGACAGGGGGAATTCACCCCTCCACTTT | TRBD1 | TRBJ1-6 | TRBV7-3 | -
CASSGLKEGNIQYF | TGTGCCAGTAGTGGACTGAAGGAGGGGAACATTCAGTACTTC | - | TRBJ2-4 | TRBV19 | few
CASSLGGLGNTIYF | TGTGCCAGCAGCTTAGGGGGGCTCGGGAACACCATATATTTT | - | TRBJ1-3 | TRBV13 | -
CASSVGRGGPVNTEAFF | TGTGCCAGCAGCGTAGGCCGGGGGGGCCCCGTGAACACTGAAGCTTTCTTT | - | TRBJ1-1 | TRBV9 | once
CASSTTGYSGYTF | TGTGCCAGCAGCACCACAGGGTACTCTGGCTACACCTTC | - | TRBJ1-2 | TRBV6-5 | -
CASSYATGRVGAQYF | TGTGCCAGTAGCTACGCTACGGGGAGGGTCGGTGCGCAGTATTTT | TRBD2 | TRBJ2-3 | TRBV19 | few
CASSLGPRWQGETDTQYF | TGCGCCAGCAGCTTGGGGCCGCGGTGGCAGGGCGAGACAGATACGCAGTATTTT | - | TRBJ2-3 | TRBV5-1 | -
CAWDSIYTEAFF | TGTGCCTGGGACAGTATTTACACTGAAGCTTTCTTT | - | TRBJ1-1 | TRBV30 | -
CASSEGPAGTYEQYF | TGTGCCAGCAGTGAAGGACCTGCGGGTACCTACGAGCAGTACTTC | - | TRBJ2-7 | TRBV2 | once
CASSTGQGPDTQYF | TGCGCCAGCAGCACCGGACAGGGGCCAGATACGCAGTATTTT | TRBD1 | TRBJ2-3 | TRBV5-1 | few
CASSPPYGGNTIYF | TGTGCCAGCTCACCACCCTACGGTGGAAACACCATATATTTT | - | TRBJ1-3 | TRBV18 | -
CASSEDNQETQYF | TGTGCCAGCAGTGAAGACAACCAAGAGACCCAGTACTTC | - | TRBJ2-5 | TRBV6-1 | -
CASSPGQGEQYF | TGTGCCAGCAGCCCAGGACAGGGAGAGCAGTACTTC | TRBD1 | TRBJ2-7 | TRBV7-3 | few
CASRQASGELFF | TGTGCCAGCAGGCAGGCCTCCGGGGAGCTGTTTTTT | - | TRBJ2-2 | TRBV6-1 | -
CASKKRAGQGGEQFF | TGCGCCAGCAAAAAAAGAGCGGGACAGGGCGGTGAGCAGTTCTTC | TRBD1 | TRBJ2-1 | TRBV10-2 | -
CASSPPAGQGVRGNEKLFF | TGTGCCAGCTCACCCCCCGCGGGACAGGGGGTCCGCGGTAATGAAAAACTGTTTTTT | TRBD1 | TRBJ1-4 | TRBV18 | -
CASSQLGLAGGPQFF | TGTGCCAGCAGCCAACTCGGACTAGCGGGGGGGCCACAGTTCTTC | TRBD2 | TRBJ2-1 | TRBV7-3 | -
CASSVDSYNEQFF | TGTGCCAGCAGCGTAGACTCTTACAATGAGCAGTTCTTC | - | TRBJ2-1 | TRBV9 | -